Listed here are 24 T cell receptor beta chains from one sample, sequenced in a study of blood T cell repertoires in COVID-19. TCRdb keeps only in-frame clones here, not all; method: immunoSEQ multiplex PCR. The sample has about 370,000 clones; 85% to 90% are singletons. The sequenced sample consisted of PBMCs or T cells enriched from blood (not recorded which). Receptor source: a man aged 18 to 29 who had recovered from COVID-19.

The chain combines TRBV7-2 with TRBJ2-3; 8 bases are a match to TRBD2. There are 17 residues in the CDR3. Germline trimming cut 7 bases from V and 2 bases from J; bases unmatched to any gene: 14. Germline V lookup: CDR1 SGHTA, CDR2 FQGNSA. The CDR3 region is CASKAGRASGPTDTQYF. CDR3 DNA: TGTGCCAGCAAAGCAGGAAGGGCTAGCGGGCCCACAGATACGCAGTATTTT.

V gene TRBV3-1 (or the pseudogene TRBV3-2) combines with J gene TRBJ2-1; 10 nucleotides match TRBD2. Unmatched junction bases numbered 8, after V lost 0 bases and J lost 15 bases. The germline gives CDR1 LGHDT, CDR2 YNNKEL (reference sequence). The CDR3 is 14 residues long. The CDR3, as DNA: TGTGCCAGCAGCCAAGATCTGCTAGCGGGAGAACCGTTCTTC. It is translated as CASSQDLLAGEPFF.

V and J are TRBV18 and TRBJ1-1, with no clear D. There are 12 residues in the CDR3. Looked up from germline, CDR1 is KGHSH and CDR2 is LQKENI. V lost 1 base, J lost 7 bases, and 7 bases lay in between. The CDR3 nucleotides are TGTGCCAGCTCACCACAGCAGGATGAAGCTTTCTTT. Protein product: CASSPQQDEAFF.

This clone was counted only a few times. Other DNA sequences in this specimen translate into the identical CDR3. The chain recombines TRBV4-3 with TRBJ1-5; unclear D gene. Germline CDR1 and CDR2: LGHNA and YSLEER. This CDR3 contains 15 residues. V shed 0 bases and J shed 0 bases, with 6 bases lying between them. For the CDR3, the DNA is TGCGCCAGCAGCCAAGAGAGGTATAGCAATCAGCCCCAGCATTTT. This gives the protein CASSQERYSNQPQHF.

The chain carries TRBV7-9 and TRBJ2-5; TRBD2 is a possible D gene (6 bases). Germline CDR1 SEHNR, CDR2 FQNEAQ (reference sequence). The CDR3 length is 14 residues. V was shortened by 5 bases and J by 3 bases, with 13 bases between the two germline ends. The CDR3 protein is CASSLRRGEETQYF. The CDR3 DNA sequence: TGTGCCAGCAGCCTTAGGCGGGGCGAAGAGACCCAGTACTTC.

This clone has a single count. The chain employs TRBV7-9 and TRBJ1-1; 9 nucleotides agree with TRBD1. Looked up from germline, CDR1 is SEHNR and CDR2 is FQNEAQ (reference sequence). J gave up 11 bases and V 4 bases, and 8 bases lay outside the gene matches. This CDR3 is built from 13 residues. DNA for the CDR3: TGTGCCAGCAGCTCCCGGGACAGGGTTATGGCTTTCTTT. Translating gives CASSSRDRVMAFF.

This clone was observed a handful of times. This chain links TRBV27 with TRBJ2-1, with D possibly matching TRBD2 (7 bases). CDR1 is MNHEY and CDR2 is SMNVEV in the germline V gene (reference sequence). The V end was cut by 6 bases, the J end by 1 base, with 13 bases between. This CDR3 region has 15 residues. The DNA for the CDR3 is TGTGCCAGCAGCCCGGCGGGGGCGTCCTACAATGAGCAGTTCTTC. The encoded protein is CASSPAGASYNEQFF.

For the CDR3, the DNA is TGTGCCAGCAGCCAAGACGGGGGGGCCCGCTACAATGAGCAGTTCTTC. This gives the protein CASSQDGGARYNEQFF. The genes are TRBV14 and TRBJ2-1; 8 bases fit TRBD2. The CDR3 spans 16 residues. The germline gives CDR1 SGHDN, CDR2 FVKESK. The V segment lost 0 bases and the J segment 3 bases; nucleotides outside the gene matches: 4.

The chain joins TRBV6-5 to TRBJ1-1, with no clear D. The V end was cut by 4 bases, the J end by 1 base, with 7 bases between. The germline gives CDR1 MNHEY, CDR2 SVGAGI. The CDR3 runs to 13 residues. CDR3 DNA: TGTGCCAGCAGTTCTACCGAGAACACTGAAGCTTTCTTT. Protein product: CASSSTENTEAFF.

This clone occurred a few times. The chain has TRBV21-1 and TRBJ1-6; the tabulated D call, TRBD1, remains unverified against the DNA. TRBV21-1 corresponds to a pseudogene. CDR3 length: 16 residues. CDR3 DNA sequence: TGTGCCAGCAGCAAGCCCGGGACAGGGGGCGATTCACCCCTCCACTTT. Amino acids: CASSKPGTGGDSPLHF.

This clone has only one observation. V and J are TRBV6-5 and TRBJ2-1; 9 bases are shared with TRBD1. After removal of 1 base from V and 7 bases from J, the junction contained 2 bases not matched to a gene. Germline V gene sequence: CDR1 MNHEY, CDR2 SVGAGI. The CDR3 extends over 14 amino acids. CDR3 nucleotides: TGTGCCAGCAGTTACTGGGACAGGGCGAATGAGCAGTTCTTC. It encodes CASSYWDRANEQFF.

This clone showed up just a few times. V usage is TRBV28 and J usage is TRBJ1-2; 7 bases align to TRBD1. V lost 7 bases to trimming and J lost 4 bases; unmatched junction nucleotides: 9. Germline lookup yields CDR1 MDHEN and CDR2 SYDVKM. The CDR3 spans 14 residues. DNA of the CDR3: TGTGCCAGCACTCGACAGGGCGGTAGCTATGGCTACACCTTC. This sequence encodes CASTRQGGSYGYTF.

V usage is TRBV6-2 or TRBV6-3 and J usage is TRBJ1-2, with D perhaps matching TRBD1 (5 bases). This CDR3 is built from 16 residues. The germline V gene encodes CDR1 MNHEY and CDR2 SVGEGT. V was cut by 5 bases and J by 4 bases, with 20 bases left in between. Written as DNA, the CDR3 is TGTGCCAGCAGTCCCCTCCTCGCAACAGGCTTCTATGGCTACACCTTC. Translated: CASSPLLATGFYGYTF.

CDR3 protein: CASSSFFTQGESQPQHF. DNA for the CDR3: TGTGCCAGCAGCTCTTTCTTCACTCAGGGGGAGTCTCAGCCCCAGCATTTT. This chain links TRBV5-8 with TRBJ1-5; 7 bases fit TRBD1. Unmatched junction bases numbered 15, after V lost 3 bases and J lost 6 bases. Germline CDR1 is SGHTS and CDR2 is YDEGEE. This CDR3 spans 17 amino acids.

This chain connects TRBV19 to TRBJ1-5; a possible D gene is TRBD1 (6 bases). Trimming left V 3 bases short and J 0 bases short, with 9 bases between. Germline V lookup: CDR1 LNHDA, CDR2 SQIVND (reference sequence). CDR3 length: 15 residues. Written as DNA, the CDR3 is TGTGCCAGTAGTATTAGGGGGGGTAGCAATCAGCCCCAGCATTTT. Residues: CASSIRGGSNQPQHF. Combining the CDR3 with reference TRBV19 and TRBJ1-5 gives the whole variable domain DGGITQSPKYLFRKEGQNVTLSCEQNLNHDAMYWYRQDPGQGLRLIYYSQIVNDFQKGDIAEGYSVSREKKESFPLTVTSAQKNPTAFYLCASSIRGGSNQPQHFGDGTRLSIL.

The DNA for the CDR3 is TGTGCCACCAGTGATCCGACTACCGGGCAGTACTTC. Protein product: CATSDPTTGQYF. The chain couples TRBV24-1 to TRBJ2-7, with D possibly TRBD2 on 5 matching bases. The V gene lost 3 bases and the J gene lost 9 bases, with 11 bases spanning the gap. CDR3 size: 12 residues. Looked up from germline, CDR1 is KGHDR and CDR2 is SFDVKD.

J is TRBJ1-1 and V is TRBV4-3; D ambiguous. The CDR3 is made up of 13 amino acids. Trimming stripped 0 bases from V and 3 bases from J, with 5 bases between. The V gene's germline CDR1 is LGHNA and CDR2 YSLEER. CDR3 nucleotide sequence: TGCGCCAGCAGCCAAGATCGGGACACTGAAGCTTTCTTT. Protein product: CASSQDRDTEAFF.

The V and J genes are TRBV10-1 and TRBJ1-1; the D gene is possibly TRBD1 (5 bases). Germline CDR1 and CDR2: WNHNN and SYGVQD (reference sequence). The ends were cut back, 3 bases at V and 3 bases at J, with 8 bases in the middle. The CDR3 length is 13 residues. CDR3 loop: CASSEGAYTEAFF. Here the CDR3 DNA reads TGCGCCAGCAGTGAAGGGGCGTACACTGAAGCTTTCTTT.

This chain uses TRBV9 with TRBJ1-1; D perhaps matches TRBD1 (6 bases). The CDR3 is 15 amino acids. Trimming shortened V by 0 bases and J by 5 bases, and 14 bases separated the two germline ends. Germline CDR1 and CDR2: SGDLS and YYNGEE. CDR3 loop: CASSVDNRAGTEAFF. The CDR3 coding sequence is TGTGCCAGCAGCGTAGACAACAGGGCGGGTACTGAAGCTTTCTTT.

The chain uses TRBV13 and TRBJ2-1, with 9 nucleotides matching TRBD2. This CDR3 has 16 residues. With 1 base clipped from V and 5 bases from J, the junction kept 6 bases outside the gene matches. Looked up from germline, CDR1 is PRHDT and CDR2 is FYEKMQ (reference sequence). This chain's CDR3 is CASSLDGGGENNEQFF. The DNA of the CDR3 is TGTGCCAGCAGCTTAGATGGCGGGGGGGAGAACAATGAGCAGTTCTTC.

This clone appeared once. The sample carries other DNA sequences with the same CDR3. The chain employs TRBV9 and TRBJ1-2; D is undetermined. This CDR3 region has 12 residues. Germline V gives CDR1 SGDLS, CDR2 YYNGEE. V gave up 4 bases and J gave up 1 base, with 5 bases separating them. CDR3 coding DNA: TGTGCCAGCAGCCCGAGTAACTATGGCTACACCTTC. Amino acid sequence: CASSPSNYGYTF.

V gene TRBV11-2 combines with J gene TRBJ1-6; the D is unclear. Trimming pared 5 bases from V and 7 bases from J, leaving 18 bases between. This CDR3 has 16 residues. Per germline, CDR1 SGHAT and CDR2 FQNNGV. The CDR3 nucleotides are TGTGCCAGCAGCCGGGTTCCCGGAGCACGGAATTCACCCCTCCACTTT. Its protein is CASSRVPGARNSPLHF.

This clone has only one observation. The CDR3: CASSYPTGTSGNTIYF. CDR3 coding DNA: TGTGCCAGCAGTTATCCGACAGGGACCTCTGGAAACACCATATATTTT. This rearrangement joins TRBV6-6 to TRBJ1-3; 7 bases are a match to TRBD1. The junction had 5 bases not matched to a gene; V was cut back by 3 bases and J by 0 bases. The length of the CDR3 is 16 residues. CDR1 and CDR2 (germline): MNHNY, SVGAGI (reference sequence).

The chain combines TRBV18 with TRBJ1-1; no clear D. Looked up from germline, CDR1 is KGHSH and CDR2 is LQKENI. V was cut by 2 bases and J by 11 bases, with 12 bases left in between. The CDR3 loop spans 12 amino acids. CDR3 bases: TGTGCCAGCTCACCAGCCGGGATCCAGGCTTTCTTT. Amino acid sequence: CASSPAGIQAFF.